This entry lists 2 T cell receptor beta chains sequenced from one sample in a study of blood T cell repertoires in COVID-19. Generated by immunoSEQ multiplex PCR, the TCRdb table keeps only in-frame clones and is missing some. The sample has about 210,000 clones, roughly 94% seen once. The material sequenced was peripheral blood. These receptors were collected from a man aged 25 to 40 with acute or convalescent COVID-19.

J is TRBJ1-1 and V is TRBV12-3 or TRBV12-4; D not resolved. With 3 bases removed from V and 1 base from J, the gap between germline ends came to 3 bases. CDR3 size: 12 residues. The DNA of the CDR3 is TGTGCCAGCAGTTTGAGGAACACTGAAGCTTTCTTT. Its protein is CASSLRNTEAFF.

The chain uses TRBV28 and TRBJ1-5; 10 nucleotides agree with TRBD1. V lost 3 bases, J lost 4 bases, and 6 bases stayed unmatched. The CDR3 totals 16 residues. CDR1 is MDHEN, CDR2 SYDVKM, per germline. The CDR3 bases are TGTGCCAGCAGTTTCTTCGGGACAGGGGATAATCAGCCCCAGCATTTT. Amino acid sequence: CASSFFGTGDNQPQHF.